Presented here are 17 T cell receptor beta chains from one specimen sequenced in a study of CD8 T cells in Susac syndrome. Reverse transcription of about 0.5 to 1 ug RNA used random hexamers. TCRdb re-called the immunoSEQ multiplex PCR reads through MiXCR, storing one row per CDR3 protein. The table lists approximately 190,000 distinct CDR3 sequences, 95% of them singletons. The sample was CD8+ T cells from PBMCs. The receptors were gathered from a human donor with Susac syndrome.

The chain has TRBV20-1 and TRBJ2-1; TRBD2 aligns across 13 bases. Germline CDR1 DFQATT, CDR2 SNEGSKA (reference sequence). The CDR3 is made up of 16 amino acids. Trimming at V came to 2 bases and at J to 4 bases, leaving 5 bases not matched to a gene. The CDR3 bases are TGCAGTGCTAGACAACTAGCGGGGGGGCTATACAATGAGCAGTTCTTC. Translation: CSARQLAGGLYNEQFF.

This chain uses TRBV7-6 with TRBJ2-3; possibly TRBD1 for D (6 bases). Germline loops: CDR1 SGHVS, CDR2 FNYEAQ. With 1 base removed from V and 1 base from J, the gap between germline ends came to 6 bases. The CDR3 spans 14 residues. Here the CDR3 reads CASSLDRGTDTQYF. The CDR3, as DNA: TGTGCCAGCAGCTTAGACAGGGGCACAGATACGCAGTATTTT.

The chain links TRBV4-1 to TRBJ2-1, with D maybe TRBD1 (6 bases). V gave up 0 bases and J gave up 9 bases, with 21 bases separating them. Germline V lookup: CDR1 MGHRA, CDR2 YSYEKL. The length of the CDR3 is 17 residues. Written as DNA, the CDR3 is TGCGCCAGCAGCCAAGAGGGCGTCAGGGGCCCGATGAGTGAGCAGTTCTTC. Translating gives CASSQEGVRGPMSEQFF.

This clonotype came up once. This chain links TRBV9 with TRBJ1-5; 10 nucleotides agree with TRBD1. The CDR3 runs 15 residues. Germline V gives CDR1 SGDLS, CDR2 YYNGEE. V lost 5 bases, J lost 4 bases, and 6 bases stayed unmatched. The CDR3 protein is CASRWDRGRNQPQHF. In DNA, the CDR3 is TGTGCCAGCAGATGGGACAGGGGACGTAATCAGCCCCAGCATTTT.

The rearrangement uses TRBV7-9 and TRBJ2-1, with 7 bases lining up with TRBD1. The V gene end was trimmed by 5 bases and the J gene end by 6 bases; junction bases not matched to a gene: 10. CDR3 length: 15 residues. Germline CDR1 reads SEHNR; CDR2 reads FQNEAQ (reference sequence). The CDR3 region has the DNA TGTGCCAGCAGCCCCCCGGACAGGCGGAGCAATGAGCAGTTCTTC. Residues: CASSPPDRRSNEQFF. The whole variable domain, remainder taken from reference TRBV7-9 and TRBJ2-1, is DTGVSQNPRHKITKRGQNVTFRCDPISEHNRLYWYRQTLGQGPEFLTYFQNEAQLEKSRLLSDRFSAERPKGSFSTLEIQRTEQGDSAMYLCASSPPDRRSNEQFFGPGTRLTVL.

This sequence joins TRBV28 and TRBJ1-1; D remains unclear. Per germline, CDR1 MDHEN and CDR2 SYDVKM. The CDR3 runs 14 residues. Trimming took 4 bases from V and 5 from J, leaving 14 bases between them. The CDR3 coding sequence is TGTGCCAGCAGTTCTCCGGGTCGGAGGACTGAAGCTTTCTTT. Its translation is CASSSPGRRTEAFF.

The CDR3 here is CASSLSGGRDEQFF. Here the CDR3 DNA reads TGTGCCAGCAGCTTATCGGGGGGGCGGGATGAGCAGTTCTTC. This chain connects TRBV7-9 to TRBJ2-1; 8 nucleotides match TRBD2. This CDR3 is 14 amino acids long. V lost 2 bases and J lost 8; bases outside the gene matches: 5. Germline CDR1 SEHNR, CDR2 FQNEAQ (reference sequence).

This clonotype was recorded once. V and J are TRBV4-1 and TRBJ1-5, with 7 bases fitting TRBD1. With 5 bases clipped from V and 6 bases from J, the junction kept 16 bases outside the gene matches. Germline V CDR1 and CDR2: MGHRA, YSYEKL. The CDR3 is 17 residues long. CDR3 nucleotides: TGCGCCAGCAGCGATGAAAGGGGGCGAAAGACTGTTCAGCCCCAGCATTTT. As protein: CASSDERGRKTVQPQHF.

Here the CDR3 reads CASSDRVNTGELFF. Written as DNA, the CDR3 is TGTGCCAGCAGTGACAGGGTAAACACCGGGGAGCTGTTTTTT. The V and J genes are TRBV2 and TRBJ2-2, with D possibly being TRBD1 (5 bases). Germline V gene lookup returns CDR1 SNHLY and CDR2 FYNNEI. CDR3 size: 14 residues. Trimming pared 3 bases from V and 2 bases from J, leaving 7 bases between. Looking up the rest from reference TRBV2 and TRBJ2-2 gives the full variable domain: EPEVTQTPSHQVTQMGQEVILRCVPISNHLYFYWYRQILGQKVEFLVSFYNNEISEKSEIFDDQFSVERPDGSNFTLKIRSTKLEDSAMYFCASSDRVNTGELFFGEGSRLTVL.

The chain couples TRBV7-2 to TRBJ2-7; TRBD2 is a possible D gene (6 bases). The germline V and J ends were trimmed by 1 base and 3 bases, with 10 bases remaining between them. The CDR3 consists of 14 residues. Germline V gene data show CDR1 as SGHTA and CDR2 as FQGNSA. The DNA for the CDR3 is TGTGCCAGCAGCTTAGGAGGGACTGGCTACGAGCAGTACTTC. It yields the protein CASSLGGTGYEQYF.

The genes are TRBV12-3 or TRBV12-4 and TRBJ1-5; D unclear. This CDR3 region has 14 residues. Trimming left V 3 bases short and J 5 bases short, with 11 bases between. CDR3 bases: TGTGCCAGCAGTTTCAGCCCAACCCATCAGCCCCAGCATTTT. Protein product: CASSFSPTHQPQHF.

This chain uses TRBV20-1 with TRBJ1-2; D may be TRBD1 (5 bases). The CDR3 totals 13 residues. Germline V gene data show CDR1 as DFQATT and CDR2 as SNEGSKA (reference sequence). V dropped 5 bases and J dropped 3 bases, with 13 bases sitting between them. CDR3 loop: CSAPRGVDYGYTF. DNA of the CDR3: TGCAGTGCTCCCCGGGGGGTCGACTATGGCTACACCTTC.

The chain has TRBV6-5 and TRBJ1-2, with a possible D match to TRBD1 (5 bases). Trimming removed 6 bases from V and 3 bases from J, with 14 bases in between. The CDR3 loop spans 14 amino acids. In germline, CDR1 is MNHEY, CDR2 SVGAGI. The CDR3 here is CASRLQARDYGYTF. The DNA of the CDR3 is TGTGCCAGCAGACTACAGGCCAGGGACTATGGCTACACCTTC.

V usage is TRBV15 and J usage is TRBJ2-5; D not certain. The V end was cut by 1 base, the J end by 5 bases, with 8 bases between. The CDR3 totals 13 residues. The germline V gene encodes CDR1 LNHNV and CDR2 YYDKDF (reference sequence). This CDR3 reads CATSRVLSETQYF. The CDR3 DNA is TGTGCCACCAGCAGAGTTCTCTCGGAGACCCAGTACTTC.

V and J are TRBV29-1 and TRBJ2-3; TRBD2 matches at 10 bases. CDR3 size: 16 residues. J gave up 8 bases and V 1 base, and 12 bases lay outside the gene matches. Germline CDR1 reads SQVTM; CDR2 reads ANQGSEA. The CDR3 DNA is TGCAGCGTTGAAGTAGAGGGGACTAGCGAGGGTGGTACGCAGTATTTT. Translating it yields CSVEVEGTSEGGTQYF.

The rearrangement links TRBV12-3 or TRBV12-4 to TRBJ2-5; 8 nucleotides align to TRBD2. The CDR3 sequence is 14 residues long. After removal of 5 bases from V and 1 base from J, the junction contained 3 bases not matched to a gene. Here the CDR3 DNA reads TGTGCCAGCAGTCCCGGGACTAGCCAAGAGACCCAGTACTTC. It yields the protein CASSPGTSQETQYF.

The genes are TRBV6-1 and TRBJ2-2, with 7 nucleotides matching TRBD2. The V segment lost 8 bases and the J segment 5 bases; nucleotides outside the gene matches: 17. Germline V gives CDR1 MNHNS, CDR2 SASEGT. The CDR3 spans 17 residues. CDR3 residues: CASPKDSGYLGTGELFF. As DNA, the CDR3 is TGTGCCAGCCCTAAGGATAGCGGGTACCTTGGGACCGGGGAGCTGTTTTTT.